These 13 T cell receptor beta chains originate from one sample sequenced in a study of blood T cell repertoires in COVID-19. Sequencing used immunoSEQ multiplex PCR; TCRdb keeps in-frame clones, though not all of them. The table shows about 150,000 clones, with roughly 80% occurring only once. The sample was peripheral blood. The receptors were sampled from a woman of 80 years or more with acute or convalescent COVID-19.

For the CDR3, the DNA is TGTGCCAGCAGCTTAGTGCCGACAGTCCCCGCATACGAGCAGTACTTC. Its translation is CASSLVPTVPAYEQYF. The rearrangement uses TRBV7-2 and TRBJ2-7, with D tentatively TRBD1 (5 bases). The germline V gene encodes CDR1 SGHTA and CDR2 FQGNSA. This CDR3 comprises 16 residues. With 1 base removed from V and 4 bases from J, the gap between germline ends came to 17 bases. The full variable domain, completed using reference TRBV7-2 and TRBJ2-7, is GAGVSQSPSNKVTEKGKDVELRCDPISGHTALYWYRQSLGQGLEFLIYFQGNSAPDKSGLPSDRFSAERTGGSVSTLTIQRTQQEDSAVYLCASSLVPTVPAYEQYFGPGTRLTVT.

The chain couples TRBV9 to TRBJ1-5, with D perhaps matching TRBD1 (5 bases). This CDR3 has 14 amino acids. The germline V and J ends were trimmed by 4 bases and 4 bases, with 12 bases remaining between them. The germline V gene encodes CDR1 SGDLS and CDR2 YYNGEE. The CDR3 is CASSRDSENQPQHF. The CDR3 bases are TGTGCCAGCAGCCGGGACTCCGAGAATCAGCCCCAGCATTTT.

This clone was detected once. This chain's CDR3 is CASSYSGSAGEGELFF. The DNA of the CDR3 is TGTGCCAGCAGTTACTCGGGTTCGGCGGGAGAAGGGGAGCTGTTTTTT. The V and J genes are TRBV6-5 and TRBJ2-2; 7 bases map to TRBD2. Germline loops: CDR1 MNHEY, CDR2 SVGAGI. The CDR3 sequence is 16 residues long. Trimming cost V 0 bases and J 8 bases; bases outside gene matches: 9.

The CDR3 reads CAWSARGIVRGYTF. DNA for the CDR3: TGTGCCTGGAGCGCTCGGGGGATTGTCCGTGGCTACACCTTC. This chain links TRBV30 with TRBJ1-2; TRBD1 might be the D (5 bases). This CDR3 contains 14 residues. The V end was cut by 3 bases, the J end by 7 bases, with 18 bases between. The germline V gene encodes CDR1 GTSNPN and CDR2 SVGIG (reference sequence).

The CDR3, as DNA: TGTGCCAGCAGCGTAGTAGCGGGAGATACGCAGTATTTT. Its protein product is CASSVVAGDTQYF. The rearrangement links TRBV9 to TRBJ2-3; 7 bases are a match to TRBD2. The J segment lost 5 bases and the V segment lost 0 bases, leaving 0 bases of the junction unmatched. The CDR3 has 13 amino acids. In germline, CDR1 is SGDLS, CDR2 YYNGEE.

The genes are TRBV5-1 and TRBJ1-1; tentatively, D is TRBD1 (6 bases). V was trimmed by 2 bases and J by 1 base, leaving 9 bases between them. From germline, CDR1 is SGHRS and CDR2 YFSETQ. This CDR3 has 14 amino acids. CDR3 DNA: TGCGCCAGCAGCTTCGGACAGAGGAACACTGAAGCTTTCTTT. Protein sequence: CASSFGQRNTEAFF.

The J gene is TRBJ1-4, the V gene TRBV29-1, with no clear D. The CDR3 totals 12 residues. The germline V and J ends were trimmed by 3 bases and 8 bases, with 10 bases remaining between them. Per the germline V gene, CDR1 is SQVTM and CDR2 is ANQGSEA. The CDR3 protein is CSVDPGGEKLFF. In nucleotides, the CDR3 is TGCAGCGTTGACCCCGGAGGCGAAAAACTGTTTTTT.

V usage is TRBV29-1 and J usage is TRBJ2-4, with D possibly TRBD2 on 5 matching bases. Trimming took 6 bases from V and 2 from J, leaving 14 bases between them. This CDR3 comprises 14 residues. From germline, CDR1 is SQVTM and CDR2 ANQGSEA. CDR3 nucleotide sequence: TGCAGCGTCGCGACTGAGACTACCAAAAACATTCAGTACTTC. Its translation: CSVATETTKNIQYF.

V is TRBV6-2 or TRBV6-3 and J is TRBJ2-7; 9 bases agree with TRBD1. This CDR3 region has 14 residues. V lost 2 bases, J lost 2 bases, and 1 base stayed unmatched. From germline, CDR1 is MNHEY and CDR2 SVGEGT. CDR3 nucleotides: TGTGCCAGCAGTTACGGACAGGGGACCTACGAGCAGTACTTC. Translated: CASSYGQGTYEQYF.

The chain is built from TRBV7-9 and TRBJ1-1, with D possibly TRBD1 on 6 matching bases. Per the germline V gene, CDR1 is SEHNR and CDR2 is FQNEAQ (reference sequence). The CDR3 has 13 amino acids. Trimming shortened V by 5 bases and J by 1 base, and 8 bases separated the two germline ends. This CDR3 reads CASSQQGNTEAFF. DNA for the CDR3: TGTGCCAGCAGCCAACAGGGGAACACTGAAGCTTTCTTT. The whole variable domain, filled in from reference TRBV7-9 and TRBJ1-1, reads DTGVSQNPRHKITKRGQNVTFRCDPISEHNRLYWYRQTLGQGPEFLTYFQNEAQLEKSRLLSDRFSAERPKGSFSTLEIQRTEQGDSAMYLCASSQQGNTEAFFGQGTRLTVV.

The chain has TRBV18 and TRBJ1-2, with TRBD1 matching 9 bases. V lost 3 bases, J lost 8 bases, and 7 bases stayed unmatched. The CDR3 is 14 amino acids. CDR1 is KGHSH, CDR2 LQKENI, per germline. CDR3 bases: TGTGCCAGCTCACCGCGCCGGACAGGGGACGGCTACACCTTC. As protein: CASSPRRTGDGYTF.

The chain joins TRBV5-1 to TRBJ1-1, with D unclear. V was clipped by 2 bases and J by 4 bases, with 9 bases between them. The germline CDR1 and CDR2 sequences are SGHRS and YFSETQ. The CDR3 has 13 amino acids. This chain's CDR3 is CASSFIGRTEAFF. CDR3 bases: TGCGCCAGCAGCTTTATTGGGCGCACTGAAGCTTTCTTT.

This chain connects TRBV5-1 to TRBJ2-7, with 7 nucleotides matching TRBD2. Trimming took 0 bases from V and 3 from J; bases not matched to a gene: 15. Germline V CDR1 and CDR2: SGHRS, YFSETQ. The CDR3 is made up of 18 amino acids. The CDR3 protein is CASSLGGSGGLVFYEQYF. As DNA, the CDR3 is TGCGCCAGCAGCTTGGGGGGGAGTGGAGGACTAGTTTTCTACGAGCAGTACTTC.